This T cell receptor (beta chain) was captured by sequencing in a study of blood T cell repertoires in COVID-19. Overall study context: Spain, Italy and the United States supplied samples that represented acute and convalescent COVID-19. T cells, B-cell-depleted T cells, or PBMCs provided the cDNA or gDNA that served as material.

Grouping used clinical history reported by participants in a survey and questionnaire. Study processing details: By means of reference gene primer amplification, nucleated cell counts were estimated. Here immunoSEQ multiplex PCR was the method, and the copy in TCRdb shows in-frame clones only, minus some. The DNA was the basis for D and trimming; V, J and clone size are from that table. The sample holds approximately 270,000 clones, 80% to 90% seen once. The sequence derives from a woman aged 25 to 39 with acute COVID-19. Sequencing was carried out using PBMCs or T cells enriched from blood (not recorded which).

The CDR3 nucleotides are TGTGCCAGCAGTACTTTGACAGGGAACGAGCAGTACTTC. The encoded protein is CASSTLTGNEQYF. This chain uses TRBV27 with TRBJ2-7; 7 bases agree with TRBD1. With 5 bases clipped from V and 5 bases from J, the junction kept 6 bases outside the gene matches. Germline V gives CDR1 MNHEY, CDR2 SMNVEV (reference sequence). This CDR3 is built from 13 residues.